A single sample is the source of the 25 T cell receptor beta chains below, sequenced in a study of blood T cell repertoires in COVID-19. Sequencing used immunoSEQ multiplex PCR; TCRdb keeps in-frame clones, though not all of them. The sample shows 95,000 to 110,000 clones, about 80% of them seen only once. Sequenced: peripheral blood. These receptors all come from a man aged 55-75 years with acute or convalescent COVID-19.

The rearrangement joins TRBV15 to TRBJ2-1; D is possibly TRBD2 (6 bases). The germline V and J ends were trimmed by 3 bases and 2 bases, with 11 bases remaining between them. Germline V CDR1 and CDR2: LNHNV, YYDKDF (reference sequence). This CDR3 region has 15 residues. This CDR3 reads CATSSLAQTYNEQFF. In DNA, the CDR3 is TGTGCCACCAGCAGTCTAGCGCAAACCTACAATGAGCAGTTCTTC.

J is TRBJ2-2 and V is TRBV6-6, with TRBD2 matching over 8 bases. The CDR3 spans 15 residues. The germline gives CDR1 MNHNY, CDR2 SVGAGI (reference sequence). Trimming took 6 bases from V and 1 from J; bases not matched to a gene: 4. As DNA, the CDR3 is TGTGCCAGCAGGGCTAGCGGGTTGAACACCGGGGAGCTGTTTTTT. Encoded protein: CASRASGLNTGELFF.

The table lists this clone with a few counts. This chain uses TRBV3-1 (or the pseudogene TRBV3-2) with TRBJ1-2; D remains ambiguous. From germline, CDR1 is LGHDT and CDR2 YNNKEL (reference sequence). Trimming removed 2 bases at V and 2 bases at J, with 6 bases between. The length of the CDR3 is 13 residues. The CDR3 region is CASSQLRNYGYTF. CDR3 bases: TGTGCCAGCAGCCAACTCAGGAACTATGGCTACACCTTC.

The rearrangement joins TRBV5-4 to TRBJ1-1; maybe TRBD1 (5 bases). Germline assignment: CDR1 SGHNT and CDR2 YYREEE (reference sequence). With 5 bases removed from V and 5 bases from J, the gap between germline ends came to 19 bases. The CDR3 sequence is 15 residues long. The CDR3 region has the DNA TGTGCCAGCAGACCACAGGCCCTTGTGGGGACTGAAGCTTTCTTT. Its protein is CASRPQALVGTEAFF.

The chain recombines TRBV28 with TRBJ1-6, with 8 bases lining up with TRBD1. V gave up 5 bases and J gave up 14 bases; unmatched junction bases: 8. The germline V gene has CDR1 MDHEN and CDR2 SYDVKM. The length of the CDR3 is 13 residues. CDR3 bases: TGTGCCAGCAGTACGGACAGGGAAACGACCCTCCACTTT. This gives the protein CASSTDRETTLHF. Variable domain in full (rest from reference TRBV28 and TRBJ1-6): DVKVTQSSRYLVKRTGEKVFLECVQDMDHENMFWYRQDPGLGLRLIYFSYDVKMKEKGDIPEGYSVSREKKERFSLILESASTNQTSMYLCASSTDRETTLHFGNGTRLTVT.

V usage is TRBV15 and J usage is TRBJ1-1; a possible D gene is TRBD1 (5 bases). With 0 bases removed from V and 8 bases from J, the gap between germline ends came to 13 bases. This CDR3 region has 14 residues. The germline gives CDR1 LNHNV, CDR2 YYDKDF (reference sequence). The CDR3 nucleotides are TGTGCCACCAGCAGAGATAAACGACAGCTCGAAGCTTTCTTT. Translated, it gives CATSRDKRQLEAFF. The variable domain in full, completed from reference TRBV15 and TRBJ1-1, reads DAMVIQNPRYQVTQFGKPVTLSCSQTLNHNVMYWYQQKSSQAPKLLFHYYDKDFNNEADTPDNFQSRRPNTSFCFLDIRSPGLGDTAMYLCATSRDKRQLEAFFGQGTRLTVV.

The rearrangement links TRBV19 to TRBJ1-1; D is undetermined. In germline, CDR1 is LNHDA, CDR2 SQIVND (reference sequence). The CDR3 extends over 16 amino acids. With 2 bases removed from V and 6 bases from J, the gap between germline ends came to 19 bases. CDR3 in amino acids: CASSIWRAAGPAEAFF. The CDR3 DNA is TGTGCCAGTAGTATATGGCGGGCGGCCGGACCGGCTGAAGCTTTCTTT.

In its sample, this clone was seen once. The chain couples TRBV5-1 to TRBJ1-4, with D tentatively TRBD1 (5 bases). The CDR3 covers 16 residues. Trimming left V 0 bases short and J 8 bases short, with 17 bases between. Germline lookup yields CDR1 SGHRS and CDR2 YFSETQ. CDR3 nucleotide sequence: TGCGCCAGCAGCTTGGGCACAGGATTAGTAGGGGAAAAACTGTTTTTT. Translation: CASSLGTGLVGEKLFF.

CDR3 sequence (DNA): TGTGCCAGCAGCTATACCGGGACTATCTACGAGCAGTACGTC. Translated: CASSYTGTIYEQYV. The V call is TRBV7-2, the J call TRBJ2-7; 7 bases match TRBD2. The germline V gene has CDR1 SGHTA and CDR2 FQGNSA. The CDR3 totals 14 residues. J lost 3 bases, V lost 4 bases, and 6 bases had no gene match.

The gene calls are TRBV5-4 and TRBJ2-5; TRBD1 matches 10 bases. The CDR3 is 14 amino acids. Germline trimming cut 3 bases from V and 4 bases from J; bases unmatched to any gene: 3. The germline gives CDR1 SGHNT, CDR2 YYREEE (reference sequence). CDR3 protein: CASSSGTGVETQYF. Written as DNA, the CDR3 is TGTGCCAGCAGCTCGGGGACAGGGGTAGAGACCCAGTACTTC.

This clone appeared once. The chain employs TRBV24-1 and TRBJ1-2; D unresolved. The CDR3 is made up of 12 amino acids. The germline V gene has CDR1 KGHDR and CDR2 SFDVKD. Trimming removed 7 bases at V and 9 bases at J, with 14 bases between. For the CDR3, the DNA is TGTGCCACCAGCACACCGGGAGGACGCTACACCTTC. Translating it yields CATSTPGGRYTF.

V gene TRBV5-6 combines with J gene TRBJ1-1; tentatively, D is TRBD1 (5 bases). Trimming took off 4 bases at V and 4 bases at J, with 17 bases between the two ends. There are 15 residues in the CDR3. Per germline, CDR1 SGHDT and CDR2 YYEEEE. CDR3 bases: TGTGCCAGCAGCCCCATTGGTAGTAGGGGCACTGAAGCTTTCTTT. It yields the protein CASSPIGSRGTEAFF.

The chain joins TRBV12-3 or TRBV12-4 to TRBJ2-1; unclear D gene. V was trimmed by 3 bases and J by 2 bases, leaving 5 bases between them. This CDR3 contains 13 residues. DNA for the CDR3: TGTGCCAGCAGTTTCACTGCCTACAATGAGCAGTTCTTC. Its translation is CASSFTAYNEQFF.

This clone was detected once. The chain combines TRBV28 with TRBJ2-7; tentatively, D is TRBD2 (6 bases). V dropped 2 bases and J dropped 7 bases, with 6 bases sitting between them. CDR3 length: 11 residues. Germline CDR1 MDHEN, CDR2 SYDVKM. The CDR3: CASSLGGEQYF. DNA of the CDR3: TGTGCCAGCAGTTTAGGGGGGGAGCAGTACTTC.

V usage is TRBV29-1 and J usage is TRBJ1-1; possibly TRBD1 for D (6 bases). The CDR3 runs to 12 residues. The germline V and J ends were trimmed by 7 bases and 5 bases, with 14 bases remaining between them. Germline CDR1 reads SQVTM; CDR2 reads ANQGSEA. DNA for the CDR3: TGCAGCGCTGCACAGGGAGGGACTGAAGCTTTCTTT. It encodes CSAAQGGTEAFF.

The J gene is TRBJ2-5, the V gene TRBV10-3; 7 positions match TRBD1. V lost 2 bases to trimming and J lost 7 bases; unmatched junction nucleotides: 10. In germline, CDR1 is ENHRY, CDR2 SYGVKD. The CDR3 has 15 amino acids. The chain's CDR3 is CAISEADDRVGTQYF. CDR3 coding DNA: TGTGCCATCAGTGAGGCAGACGACAGGGTTGGGACCCAGTACTTC.

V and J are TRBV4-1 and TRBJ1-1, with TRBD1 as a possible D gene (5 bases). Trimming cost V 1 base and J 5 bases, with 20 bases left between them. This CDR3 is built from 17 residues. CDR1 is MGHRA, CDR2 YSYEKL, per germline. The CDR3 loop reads CASSQGRGGNRWTEAFF. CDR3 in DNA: TGCGCCAGCAGCCAAGGAAGGGGAGGAAATAGATGGACTGAAGCTTTCTTT.

The CDR3 sequence: CASTPRGAAEAFF. DNA of the CDR3: TGTGCCAGCACCCCCCGTGGGGCCGCTGAAGCTTTCTTT. This sequence joins TRBV7-2 and TRBJ1-1; tentatively, D is TRBD1 (5 bases). The germline CDR1 and CDR2 sequences are SGHTA and FQGNSA. The CDR3 consists of 13 residues. V was pared by 7 bases and J by 6 bases, with 15 bases between.

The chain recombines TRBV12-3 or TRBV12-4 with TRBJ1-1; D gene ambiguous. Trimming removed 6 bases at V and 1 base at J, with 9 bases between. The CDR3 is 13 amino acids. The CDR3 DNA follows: TGTGCCAGCAGCCTAGAGTGGAACACTGAAGCTTTCTTT. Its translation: CASSLEWNTEAFF.

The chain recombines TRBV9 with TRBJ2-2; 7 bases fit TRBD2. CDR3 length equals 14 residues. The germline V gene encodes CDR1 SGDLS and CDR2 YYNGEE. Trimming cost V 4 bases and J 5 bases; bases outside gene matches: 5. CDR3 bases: TGTGCCAGCAGCAGCGGGGCGGGGACCGGGGAGCTGTTTTTT. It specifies CASSSGAGTGELFF.

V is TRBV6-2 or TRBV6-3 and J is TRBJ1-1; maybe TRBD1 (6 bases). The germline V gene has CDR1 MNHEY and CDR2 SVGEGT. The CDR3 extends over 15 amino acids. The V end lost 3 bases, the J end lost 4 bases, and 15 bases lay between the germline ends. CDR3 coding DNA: TGTGCCAGCAGTTATCCTGGGGGCCAGATCACTGAAGCTTTCTTT. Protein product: CASSYPGGQITEAFF.

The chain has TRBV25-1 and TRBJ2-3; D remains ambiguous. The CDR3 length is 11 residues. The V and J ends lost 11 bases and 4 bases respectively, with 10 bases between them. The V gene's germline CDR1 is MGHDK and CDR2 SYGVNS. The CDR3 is CAVRRADTQYF. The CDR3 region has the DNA TGTGCCGTAAGACGGGCAGATACGCAGTATTTT.

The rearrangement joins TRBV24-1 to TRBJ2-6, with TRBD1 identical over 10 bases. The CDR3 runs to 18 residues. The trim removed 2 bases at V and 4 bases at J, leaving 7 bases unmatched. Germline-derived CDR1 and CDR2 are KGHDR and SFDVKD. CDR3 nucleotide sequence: TGTGCCACCAGTGATTCCGGGACAGGGGTGTCGGGGGCCAACGTCCTGACTTTC. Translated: CATSDSGTGVSGANVLTF.

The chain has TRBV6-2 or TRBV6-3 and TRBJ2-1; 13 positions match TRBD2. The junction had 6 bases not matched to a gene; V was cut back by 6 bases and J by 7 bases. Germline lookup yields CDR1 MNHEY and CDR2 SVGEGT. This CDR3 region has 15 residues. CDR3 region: CASSRTSGRQNEQFF. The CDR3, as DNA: TGTGCCAGCAGCCGGACTAGCGGGAGACAAAATGAGCAGTTCTTC.

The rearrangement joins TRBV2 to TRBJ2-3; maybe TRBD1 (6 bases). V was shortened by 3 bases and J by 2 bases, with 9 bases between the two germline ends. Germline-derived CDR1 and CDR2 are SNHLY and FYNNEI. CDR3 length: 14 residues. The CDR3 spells CASSDYRDTDTQYF. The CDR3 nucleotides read TGTGCCAGCAGTGATTACAGGGACACAGATACGCAGTATTTT.